Sequencing of this T cell receptor beta chain was carried out in a study of blood T cell repertoires in COVID-19. Method: immunoSEQ multiplex PCR; TCRdb's copy keeps in-frame clones and lacks some. This sample carries some 250,000 clones, roughly 88% of them seen once, and the ten largest clones take 0.7% to 0.85%. The CDR3 extends over 12 amino acids. V was clipped by 3 bases and J by 5 bases, with 4 bases between them. CDR1 is KGHSH, CDR2 LQKENI, per germline. Sequenced material: peripheral blood. The rearrangement uses TRBV18 and TRBJ2-2, with D unresolved. This clonotype originated in a woman in her 30s with acute or convalescent COVID-19. CDR3 in DNA: TGTGCCAGCTCACCCTTTACCGGGGAGCTGTTTTTT. It encodes CASSPFTGELFF.